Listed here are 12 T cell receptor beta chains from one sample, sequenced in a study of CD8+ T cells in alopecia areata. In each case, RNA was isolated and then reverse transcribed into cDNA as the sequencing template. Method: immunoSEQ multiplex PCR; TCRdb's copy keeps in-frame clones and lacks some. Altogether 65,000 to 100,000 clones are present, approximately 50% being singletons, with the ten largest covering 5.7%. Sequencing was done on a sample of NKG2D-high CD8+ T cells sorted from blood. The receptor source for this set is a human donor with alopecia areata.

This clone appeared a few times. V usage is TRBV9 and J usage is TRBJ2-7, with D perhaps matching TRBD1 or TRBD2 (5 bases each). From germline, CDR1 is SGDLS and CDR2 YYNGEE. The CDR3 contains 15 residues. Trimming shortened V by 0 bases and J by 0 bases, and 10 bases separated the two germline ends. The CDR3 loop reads CASSVAGQGSYEQYF. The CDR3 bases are TGTGCCAGCAGCGTAGCGGGGCAGGGCTCCTACGAGCAGTACTTC.

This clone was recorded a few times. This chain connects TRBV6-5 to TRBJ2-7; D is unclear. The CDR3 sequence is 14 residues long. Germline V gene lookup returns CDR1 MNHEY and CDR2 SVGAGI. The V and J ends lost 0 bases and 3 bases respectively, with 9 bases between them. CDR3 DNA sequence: TGTGCCAGCAGTTACTCGATGGAATACTACGAGCAGTACTTC. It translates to CASSYSMEYYEQYF.

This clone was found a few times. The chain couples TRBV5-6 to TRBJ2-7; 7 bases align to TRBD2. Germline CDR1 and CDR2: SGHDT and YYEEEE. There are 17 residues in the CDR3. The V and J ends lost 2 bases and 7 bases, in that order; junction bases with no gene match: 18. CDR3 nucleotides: TGTGCCAGCAGCTTCACGGGACCGGGACTATCACTTCTAGAGCAGTACTTC. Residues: CASSFTGPGLSLLEQYF.

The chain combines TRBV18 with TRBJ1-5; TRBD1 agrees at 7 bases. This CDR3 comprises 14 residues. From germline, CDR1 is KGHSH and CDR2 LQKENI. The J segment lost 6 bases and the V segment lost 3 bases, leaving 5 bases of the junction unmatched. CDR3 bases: TGTGCCAGCTCACCGGGACAGAGGGGTCAGCCCCAGCATTTT. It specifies CASSPGQRGQPQHF.

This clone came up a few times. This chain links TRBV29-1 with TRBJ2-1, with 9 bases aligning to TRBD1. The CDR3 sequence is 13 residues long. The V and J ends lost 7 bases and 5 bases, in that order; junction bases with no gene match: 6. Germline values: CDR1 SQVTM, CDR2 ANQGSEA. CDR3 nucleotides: TGCAGCGCATGGACAGGGGAAAACAATGAGCAGTTCTTC. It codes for CSAWTGENNEQFF.

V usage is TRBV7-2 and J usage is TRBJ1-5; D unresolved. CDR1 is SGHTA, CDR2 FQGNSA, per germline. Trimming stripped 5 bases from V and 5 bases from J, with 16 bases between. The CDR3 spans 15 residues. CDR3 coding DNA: TGTGCCAGCAGCCCTATCGGATATCCGGATCAGCCCCAGCATTTT. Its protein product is CASSPIGYPDQPQHF.

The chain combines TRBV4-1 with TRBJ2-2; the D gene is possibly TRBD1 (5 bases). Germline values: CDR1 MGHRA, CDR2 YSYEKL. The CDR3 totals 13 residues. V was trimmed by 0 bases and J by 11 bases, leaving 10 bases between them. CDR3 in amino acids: CASSQDRADELFF. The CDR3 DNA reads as TGCGCCAGCAGCCAAGACAGGGCCGACGAGCTGTTTTTT.

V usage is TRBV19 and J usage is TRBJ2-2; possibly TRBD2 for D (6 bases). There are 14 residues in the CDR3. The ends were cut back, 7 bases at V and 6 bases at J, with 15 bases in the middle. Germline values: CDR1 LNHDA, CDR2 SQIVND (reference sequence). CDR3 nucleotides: TGTGCCAGTATTGGGACGCCGGGAGCCGGGGAGCTGTTTTTT. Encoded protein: CASIGTPGAGELFF.

CDR3 region: CASSPTAGGAYNEQFF. The CDR3 DNA is TGTGCCAGCAGCCCCACTGCGGGGGGGGCTTACAATGAGCAGTTCTTC. V gene TRBV7-6 combines with J gene TRBJ2-1, with 9 bases matching TRBD2. The germline V gene has CDR1 SGHVS and CDR2 FNYEAQ. The CDR3 has 16 residues. V was pared by 5 bases and J by 4 bases, with 9 bases of the junction left unmatched.

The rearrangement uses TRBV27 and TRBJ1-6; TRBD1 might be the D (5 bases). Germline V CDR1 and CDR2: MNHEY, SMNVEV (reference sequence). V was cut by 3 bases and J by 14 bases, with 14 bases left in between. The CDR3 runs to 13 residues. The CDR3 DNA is TGTGCCAGCAGTTTGGGGGGGGGTGACACCCTCCACTTT. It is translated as CASSLGGGDTLHF.

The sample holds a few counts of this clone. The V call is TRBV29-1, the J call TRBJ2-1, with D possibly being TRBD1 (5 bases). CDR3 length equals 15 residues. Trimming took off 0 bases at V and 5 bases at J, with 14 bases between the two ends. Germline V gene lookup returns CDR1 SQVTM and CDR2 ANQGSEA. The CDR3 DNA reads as TGCAGCGTTGAAGAAGGGGCACGGCTCCACAATGAGCAGTTCTTC. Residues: CSVEEGARLHNEQFF.

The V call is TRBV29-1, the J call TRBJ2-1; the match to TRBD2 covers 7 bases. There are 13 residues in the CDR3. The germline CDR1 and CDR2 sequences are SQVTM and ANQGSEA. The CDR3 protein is CSGSGGTHYEQFF. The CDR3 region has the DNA TGCAGTGGGTCGGGAGGCACCCACTATGAGCAGTTCTTC.